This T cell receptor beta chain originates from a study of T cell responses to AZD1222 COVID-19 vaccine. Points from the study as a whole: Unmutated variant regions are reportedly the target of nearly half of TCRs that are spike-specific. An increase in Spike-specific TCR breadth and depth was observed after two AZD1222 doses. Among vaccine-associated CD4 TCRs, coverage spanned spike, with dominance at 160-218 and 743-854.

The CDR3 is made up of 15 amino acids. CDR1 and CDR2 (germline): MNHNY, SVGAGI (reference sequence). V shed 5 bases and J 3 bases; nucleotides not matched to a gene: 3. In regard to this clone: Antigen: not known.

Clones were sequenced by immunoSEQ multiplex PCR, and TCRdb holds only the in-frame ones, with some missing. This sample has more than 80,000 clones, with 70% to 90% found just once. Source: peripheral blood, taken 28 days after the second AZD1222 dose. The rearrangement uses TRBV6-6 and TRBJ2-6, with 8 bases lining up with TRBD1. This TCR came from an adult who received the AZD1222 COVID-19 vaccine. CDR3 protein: CASSPGGSGANVLTF. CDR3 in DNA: TGTGCCAGCAGTCCAGGGGGCAGTGGGGCCAACGTCCTGACTTTC.